The entry that follows covers one T cell receptor (beta chain) sequence. Its antigen is as yet unknown. This entry comes from a study of graft-versus-host responses after intestinal transplantation. Data came from immunoSEQ multiplex PCR; TCRdb stores just in-frame clones and leaves some out. The sample records more than 90,000 clones, roughly 93% being singletons. This material consisted of unstimulated CD8+ T cells sorted from spleen or lymph node cells, taken before intestinal transplant. This sequence was found in a human donor who received an intestinal transplant.

CDR3 protein: CASSSGINTGELFF. The CDR3 nucleotides read TGTGCCAGCAGCTCCGGGATCAACACCGGGGAGCTGTTTTTT. The rearrangement joins TRBV5-8 to TRBJ2-2; possible D gene TRBD2, 5 bases. This CDR3 spans 14 amino acids. Germline CDR1 is SGHTS and CDR2 is YDEGEE. V dropped 3 bases and J dropped 2 bases, with 8 bases sitting between them.